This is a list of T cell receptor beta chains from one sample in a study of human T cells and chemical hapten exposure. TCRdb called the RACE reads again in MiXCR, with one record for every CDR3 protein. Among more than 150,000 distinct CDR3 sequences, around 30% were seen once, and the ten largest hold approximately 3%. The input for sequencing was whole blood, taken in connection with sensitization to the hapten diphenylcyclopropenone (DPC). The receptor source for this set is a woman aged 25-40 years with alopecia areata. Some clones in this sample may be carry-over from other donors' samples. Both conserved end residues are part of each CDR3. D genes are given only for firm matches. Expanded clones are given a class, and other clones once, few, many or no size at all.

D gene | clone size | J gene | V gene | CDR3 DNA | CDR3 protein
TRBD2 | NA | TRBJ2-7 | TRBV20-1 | TGCAGTGCTCGACTAGCGGGTGCCTACGAGCAGTACTTC | CSARLAGAYEQYF
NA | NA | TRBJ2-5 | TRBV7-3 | TGTGCCAGCAGCTTGAGCCGAGGGGAGACCCAGTACTTC | CASSLSRGETQYF
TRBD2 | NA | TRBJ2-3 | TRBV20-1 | TGCAGTGCTAACGACCCGACTAGCGGGAGGGGGGATACGCAGTATTTT | CSANDPTSGRGDTQYF
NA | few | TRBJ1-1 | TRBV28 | TGTGCCAGCTGGGGGTTGAACGAAGCTTTCTTT | CASWGLNEAFF
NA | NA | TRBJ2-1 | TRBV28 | TGTGCCAGTCGCCATAGCGGTCCCGGGATGAATGAGCAGTTCTTC | CASRHSGPGMNEQFF
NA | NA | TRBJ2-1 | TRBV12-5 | TGTGCTAGTGGTTTGCCCCTTCGCGGGTCTTACAATGAGCAGTTCTTC | CASGLPLRGSYNEQFF
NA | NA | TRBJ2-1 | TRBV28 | TGTGCCAGCAGTTTTAATCCCAGCTCCAGCTCCTACAATGAGCAGTTCTTC | CASSFNPSSSSYNEQFF
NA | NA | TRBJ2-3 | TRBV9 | TGTGCCAGCAGCGTAGGGGGCGGGCGCTCTAGCACAGATACGCAGTATTTT | CASSVGGGRSSTDTQYF
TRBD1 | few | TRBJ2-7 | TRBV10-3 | TGTGCCATCAGAAACAGGACAGGGACCTACGAGCAGTACTTC | CAIRNRTGTYEQYF
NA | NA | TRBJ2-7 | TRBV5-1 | TGCGCCAGCAGCTTCCAGGGAACCTACGAGCAGTACTTC | CASSFQGTYEQYF
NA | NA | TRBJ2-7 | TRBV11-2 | TGTGCCAGCAGCCAGGGGGGGACAGCAGCCTACGAGCAGTACTTC | CASSQGGTAAYEQYF
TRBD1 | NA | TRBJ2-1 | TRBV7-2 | TGTGCCAGCAGCTCCGGGACAGGGGCCCACAATGAGCAGTTCTTC | CASSSGTGAHNEQFF
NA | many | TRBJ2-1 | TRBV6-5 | TGTGCCAGCAGACGACTGACTGAGCAGTTCTTC | CASRRLTEQFF
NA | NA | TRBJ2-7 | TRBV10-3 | TGTGCCATCAATCCAGGGGCGAGCTCCTACGAGCAGTACTTC | CAINPGASSYEQYF
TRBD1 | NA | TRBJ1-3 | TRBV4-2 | TGTGCCAGCAGCCAAGGCCGGGACAGGGCTGATGGAAACACCATATATTTT | CASSQGRDRADGNTIYF
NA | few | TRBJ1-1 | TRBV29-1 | TGCAGCGTGATACCGGGACAATCTCAAGCTTTCTTT | CSVIPGQSQAFF
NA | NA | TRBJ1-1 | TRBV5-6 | TGTGCCAGCAGCTTGGTTGGGGATTTGGGCACTGAAGCTTTCTTT | CASSLVGDLGTEAFF
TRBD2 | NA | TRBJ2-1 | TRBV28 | TGTGCCAGCAGGACGGGAGGAGGTTCCTACAATGAGCAGTTCTTC | CASRTGGGSYNEQFF
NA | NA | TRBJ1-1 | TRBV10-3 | TGTGCCACGACGGGGCAGGGAATTCGGGTACGAAACACTGAAGCTTTCTTT | CATTGQGIRVRNTEAFF
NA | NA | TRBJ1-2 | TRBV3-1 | TGTGCCAGCAGCCAAGATAGCCCGAAGGACTACACCTTC | CASSQDSPKDYTF
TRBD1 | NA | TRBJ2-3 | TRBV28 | TGTGCCAGCAGTCGACAGGGAATAAGAGATACGCAGTATTTT | CASSRQGIRDTQYF
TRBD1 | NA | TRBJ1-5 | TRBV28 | TGTGCCAGCAGGCTACCGGGACAGGGGAATCAGCCCCAGCATTTT | CASRLPGQGNQPQHF
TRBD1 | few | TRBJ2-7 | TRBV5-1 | TGCGCCAGCAGCGAGGACAGGGGCGACTACGAGCAGTACTTC | CASSEDRGDYEQYF
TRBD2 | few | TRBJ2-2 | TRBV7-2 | TGTGCCAGCAGCTTTATAGCGGGAGGGGTCGGGGAGCTGTTTTTT | CASSFIAGGVGELFF
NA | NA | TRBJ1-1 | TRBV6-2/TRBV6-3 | TGTGCCAGCACCCGAGGGATGAACACTGAAGCTTTCTTT | CASTRGMNTEAFF
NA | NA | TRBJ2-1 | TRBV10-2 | TGCGCCAGCAGTGGACTAGGGAATGAGCAGTTCTTC | CASSGLGNEQFF
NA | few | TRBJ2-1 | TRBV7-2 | TGTGCCAGCAGCCCGACTCGCCTCTCCTACAATGAGCAGTTCTTC | CASSPTRLSYNEQFF
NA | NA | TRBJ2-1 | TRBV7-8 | TGTGCCAGCAGCCCTAGACCGGGTTTCGGGAATGAGCAGTTCTTC | CASSPRPGFGNEQFF
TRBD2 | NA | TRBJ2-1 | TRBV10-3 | TGTGCCATCAGTGTAGGGACTAGCGGGAGGGCCGGGGAAGAGCAGTTCTTC | CAISVGTSGRAGEEQFF
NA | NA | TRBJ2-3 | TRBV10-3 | TGTGCCATCAGTGAGGGGGGAAGTGATACGCAGTATTTT | CAISEGGSDTQYF